Here is one T cell receptor (beta chain) with its context. With template switching, a universal primer site was added, and the cDNA carried unique molecular identifiers. TCRdb re-called the 5' RACE reads with MiXCR, one entry per CDR3 protein. This table holds 220,000 or so distinct CDR3 sequences, approximately 7% found once. Germline V CDR1 and CDR2: SNHLY, FYNNEI. The ends lost 5 bases at V and 4 bases at J; junction bases unmatched: 8. The CDR3 runs to 16 residues. This sample is drawn from a study of identical twins. This same sample was also part of a study on yellow fever vaccine responses in identical twins.

This clonotype was sampled from a woman between 18 and 30 years old in good health. This chain joins TRBV2 and TRBJ2-1, with TRBD2 matching over 10 bases. Sequences were obtained from memory (CD45RO+) T cells sorted from blood. The CDR3 sequence is CASSSQALAGYNEQFF. Here the CDR3 DNA reads TGTGCCAGCAGTTCGCAGGCACTAGCGGGGTACAATGAGCAGTTCTTC.